The T cell receptor (beta chain) under discussion was sequenced for a study of tumor-infiltrating lymphocytes in localized non-small cell lung cancer. Study overall: The cohort mixed smokers and never-smokers, several histologies, and some post-neoadjuvant-chemotherapy samples. General observations from the study: No T-cell fraction difference was seen between IM1 and IM2 tumors. Technical variation could not be separated from intratumor heterogeneity here. Higher tumor T cell infiltration than in uninvolved lung was supported by TCRbeta sequencing.

TCRdb keeps only in-frame clones here, not all; method: immunoSEQ multiplex PCR. The sample lists under 10,000 clones; 55% to 75% were seen once. Points on this clone: No antigen is known for it.

The CDR3 has 15 residues. V lost 2 bases to trimming and J lost 5 bases, with 15 bases between them. Germline CDR1 MDHEN, CDR2 SYDVKM. The V call is TRBV28, the J call TRBJ1-1, with D maybe TRBD1 (5 bases). The specimen sequenced was lung tumor tissue. The TCR sequence derives from a human donor with non-small cell lung cancer. Here the CDR3 reads CASSLVVSGRTEAFF. CDR3 coding DNA: TGTGCCAGCAGTTTAGTCGTGTCAGGGAGGACTGAAGCTTTCTTT.